Below, 30 T cell receptor beta chains from the same sample are listed, as sequenced in a study of blood T cell repertoires in COVID-19. TCRdb's table, derived via immunoSEQ multiplex PCR, lists solely in-frame clones and lacks some. The sample lists 200,000 to 250,000 clones, 84% occurring once. Material: PBMCs or T cells enriched from blood (not recorded which). These receptors all stem from a woman in her thirties or forties who had recovered from COVID-19.

The table lists this clone with a count of one. The DNA of the CDR3 is TGTGCCAGCAGTAGGACATCTTATGAGCAGTTCTTC. It specifies CASSRTSYEQFF. This rearrangement joins TRBV6-2 or TRBV6-3 to TRBJ2-1; D is perhaps TRBD1 (5 bases). The CDR3 has 12 residues. Trimming shortened V by 5 bases and J by 8 bases, and 10 bases separated the two germline ends. Germline V lookup: CDR1 MNHEY, CDR2 SVGEGT.

With respect to this clone: One end of the junction fails to match germline, which may point to a read error. V gene TRBV19 combines with J gene TRBJ2-3, with 13 bases lining up with TRBD2. CDR3 size: 13 residues. Germline CDR1 reads LNHDA; CDR2 reads SQIVND (reference sequence). CDR3 residues: CASSKIGTSGKDF. The CDR3 DNA follows: TGTGCCAGTAGTAAAATCGGGACTAGCGGGAAAGATTTT. Full variable domain (outside the CDR3, taken from reference TRBV19 and TRBJ2-3): DGGITQSPKYLFRKEGQNVTLSCEQNLNHDAMYWYRQDPGQGLRLIYYSQIVNDFQKGDIAEGYSVSREKKESFPLTVTSAQKNPTAFYLCASSKIGTSGKDFGPGTRLTVL.

CDR3 loop: CASSFGTGGSYEQYF. The CDR3 DNA reads TGTGCCAGTAGTTTCGGGACAGGGGGCTCCTACGAGCAGTACTTC. This chain joins TRBV19 and TRBJ2-7, with TRBD1 matching over 11 bases. The germline V gene encodes CDR1 LNHDA and CDR2 SQIVND (reference sequence). V dropped 5 bases and J dropped 0; count of bases not matched to a gene: 3. The CDR3 is made up of 15 amino acids.

This clone was recorded only once. The rearrangement joins TRBV5-8 to TRBJ2-2; perhaps TRBD1 as D (5 bases). V lost 4 bases and J lost 3, with 19 bases in between. This CDR3 has 17 residues. The V gene's germline CDR1 is SGHTS and CDR2 YDEGEE. CDR3 sequence (DNA): TGTGCCAGCAGCCTGGGCGCAACAGGTGCGGACACCGGGGAGCTGTTTTTT. It translates to CASSLGATGADTGELFF.

V usage is TRBV7-9 and J usage is TRBJ2-7; D perhaps matches TRBD2 (5 bases). V lost 5 bases, J lost 3 bases, and 11 bases lay in between. This CDR3 region has 13 residues. The V gene's germline CDR1 is SEHNR and CDR2 FQNEAQ (reference sequence). This CDR3 reads CASSLRRDYEQYF. CDR3 DNA: TGTGCCAGCAGCCTCCGACGGGACTACGAGCAGTACTTC. The whole variable domain, filled in from reference TRBV7-9 and TRBJ2-7, reads DTGVSQNPRHKITKRGQNVTFRCDPISEHNRLYWYRQTLGQGPEFLTYFQNEAQLEKSRLLSDRFSAERPKGSFSTLEIQRTEQGDSAMYLCASSLRRDYEQYFGPGTRLTVT.

Of note for this clone: Other DNA sequences of this sample code for an identical CDR3. The chain carries TRBV12-3 or TRBV12-4 and TRBJ2-7; tentatively, D is TRBD2 (6 bases). The CDR3 is 13 residues long. V gave up 3 bases and J gave up 3 bases, with 9 bases separating them. CDR3 protein: CASSFSGSYEQYF. DNA for the CDR3: TGTGCCAGCAGTTTTTCCGGGAGCTACGAGCAGTACTTC.

V is TRBV7-9 and J is TRBJ1-1; 9 nucleotides match TRBD1. Losses at the gene ends were 5 bases for V and 7 bases for J; bases not matched to a gene: 5. The CDR3 runs 13 residues. Germline CDR1 and CDR2: SEHNR and FQNEAQ (reference sequence). The CDR3 sequence is CASSPRQGDEAFF. In DNA, the CDR3 is TGTGCCAGCAGCCCAAGACAGGGGGATGAAGCTTTCTTT.

The V call is TRBV2, the J call TRBJ2-7; 13 bases map to TRBD2. Germline CDR1 reads SNHLY; CDR2 reads FYNNEI. This CDR3 comprises 15 residues. V shed 4 bases, J shed 0 bases, and the junction held 0 bases outside the gene matches. The CDR3 region is CASSGTSGSSYEQYV. The CDR3 region has the DNA TGTGCCAGCAGTGGGACTAGCGGGAGCTCCTACGAGCAGTACGTC.

The rearrangement links TRBV24-1 to TRBJ1-2; no firm D call. The CDR3 has 15 amino acids. V was pared by 3 bases and J by 4 bases, with 14 bases between. The germline gives CDR1 KGHDR, CDR2 SFDVKD. CDR3 nucleotide sequence: TGTGCCACCAGTGATAGTAATGAACACCCCTATGGCTACACCTTC. Its translation: CATSDSNEHPYGYTF.

This rearrangement joins TRBV4-3 to TRBJ2-7; D may be TRBD1 (6 bases). This CDR3 region has 17 residues. The germline gives CDR1 LGHNA, CDR2 YSLEER. Trimming shortened V by 4 bases and J by 3 bases, and 22 bases separated the two germline ends. The CDR3 loop is CASSPSRDTLGLYEQYV. CDR3 nucleotides: TGCGCCAGCAGCCCGTCCCGGGACACATTGGGGCTCTACGAGCAGTACGTC.

The chain uses TRBV6-5 and TRBJ2-5; 8 nucleotides match TRBD1. The CDR3 length is 14 residues. Germline lookup yields CDR1 MNHEY and CDR2 SVGAGI. The V and J ends lost 5 bases and 0 bases, in that order; junction bases with no gene match: 2. The CDR3 DNA reads as TGTGCCAGCAGTCGGGACAGGTACCAAGAGACCCAGTACTTC. Translation gives CASSRDRYQETQYF.

This clone has just a few counts. The sample holds other DNA sequences that translate to the same CDR3. The gene calls are TRBV7-9 and TRBJ2-2, with 7 bases fitting TRBD2. V shed 5 bases, J shed 5 bases, and the junction held 5 bases outside the gene matches. The CDR3 length is 14 residues. Germline assignment: CDR1 SEHNR and CDR2 FQNEAQ (reference sequence). CDR3 sequence (DNA): TGTGCCAGCAGCCCTAGGACTAGTACCGGGGAGCTGTTTTTT. Translation gives CASSPRTSTGELFF.

The chain links TRBV10-3 to TRBJ2-2; D is uncertain. The germline V and J ends were trimmed by 10 bases and 7 bases, with 13 bases remaining between them. Germline V gene sequence: CDR1 ENHRY, CDR2 SYGVKD. The CDR3 extends over 12 amino acids. CDR3 amino acids: CATQLSGGELFF. In DNA, the CDR3 is TGTGCCACCCAGCTTTCGGGCGGGGAGCTGTTTTTT.

J is TRBJ2-1 and V is TRBV27; D is ambiguous. The CDR3 sequence is 15 residues long. CDR1 is MNHEY, CDR2 SMNVEV, per germline (reference sequence). V was pared by 5 bases and J by 0 bases, with 11 bases between. Here the CDR3 DNA reads TGTGCCAGCAGTCCTTCAGGTAACTCCTACAATGAGCAGTTCTTC. Translated, it gives CASSPSGNSYNEQFF.

The V gene is TRBV11-2, the J gene TRBJ2-1, with a weak D call TRBD1 (6 bases). Looked up from germline, CDR1 is SGHAT and CDR2 is FQNNGV. V lost 6 bases, J lost 2 bases, and 11 bases lay in between. CDR3 length equals 14 residues. CDR3 sequence reads: CASRTSGAYNEQFF. The CDR3 DNA reads as TGTGCCAGCAGGACGTCAGGGGCCTACAATGAGCAGTTCTTC.

CDR3 nucleotides: TGTGCCAGCAGCGAAGGGGGAGGGTATGGCTACACCTTC. It yields the protein CASSEGGGYGYTF. The chain couples TRBV9 to TRBJ1-2; tentatively, D is TRBD1 (6 bases). Germline CDR1 and CDR2: SGDLS and YYNGEE. Trimming stripped 3 bases from V and 5 bases from J, with 11 bases between. CDR3 size: 13 residues.

In nucleotides, the CDR3 is TGCGCCAGCAGCTACGGGACTAGCGGGAGGAATGAGCAGTTCTTC. Amino acid sequence: CASSYGTSGRNEQFF. This chain joins TRBV5-1 and TRBJ2-1; 15 bases are shared with TRBD2. V gave up 3 bases and J gave up 7 bases; unmatched junction bases: 2. Germline values: CDR1 SGHRS, CDR2 YFSETQ. The CDR3 runs 15 residues.

A few counts support this clone. The rearrangement joins TRBV5-1 to TRBJ2-5, with TRBD2 matching over 7 bases. Germline trimming cut 6 bases from V and 1 base from J; bases unmatched to any gene: 6. CDR3 length equals 14 residues. Germline CDR1 reads SGHRS; CDR2 reads YFSETQ. The CDR3 bases are TGCGCCAGCAACCAAGCGGGGCCCCAAGAGACCCAGTACTTC. This translates into CASNQAGPQETQYF. The whole variable domain, remainder taken from reference TRBV5-1 and TRBJ2-5, is KAGVTQTPRYLIKTRGQQVTLSCSPISGHRSVSWYQQTPGQGLQFLFEYFSETQRNKGNFPGRFSGRQFSNSRSEMNVSTLELGDSALYLCASNQAGPQETQYFGPGTRLLVL.

The chain is built from TRBV28 and TRBJ1-5; 8 bases agree with TRBD1. The CDR3 spans 14 residues. V shed 3 bases and J 6 bases; nucleotides not matched to a gene: 4. Germline CDR1 and CDR2: MDHEN and SYDVKM. The CDR3 is CASSFSGGRQPQHF. Written as DNA, the CDR3 is TGTGCCAGCAGTTTTTCAGGGGGCCGTCAGCCCCAGCATTTT.

Only a few counts were recorded for this clone. V usage is TRBV5-4 and J usage is TRBJ1-2, with 9 bases lining up with TRBD1. The V and J ends lost 2 bases and 8 bases, in that order; junction bases with no gene match: 7. Germline V gives CDR1 SGHNT, CDR2 YYREEE (reference sequence). The CDR3 sequence is 14 residues long. The CDR3: CASSFHRGLEGYTF. DNA for the CDR3: TGTGCCAGCAGCTTCCACAGGGGGCTTGAAGGCTACACCTTC.

This chain connects TRBV10-3 to TRBJ2-1; 8 nucleotides align to TRBD2. The germline gives CDR1 ENHRY, CDR2 SYGVKD. The length of the CDR3 is 15 residues. With 6 bases clipped from V and 0 bases from J, the junction kept 4 bases outside the gene matches. CDR3 coding DNA: TGTGCCATCAGCCTGCTAGCGGGCTCCTACAATGAGCAGTTCTTC. This translates into CAISLLAGSYNEQFF.

The table lists this clone with a count of one. The chain employs TRBV2 and TRBJ1-1; D is possibly TRBD1 (5 bases). Germline CDR1 reads SNHLY; CDR2 reads FYNNEI. V was shortened by 3 bases and J by 5 bases, with 25 bases between the two germline ends. This CDR3 comprises 18 residues. The CDR3 region has the DNA TGTGCCAGCAGTGATGTTATGGGGGGAACTCCCGGGGGAACTGAAGCTTTCTTT. Amino acids: CASSDVMGGTPGGTEAFF.

This clone was seen just once. The chain joins TRBV7-2 to TRBJ2-1; TRBD2 matches at 10 bases. This CDR3 is 19 amino acids long. From germline, CDR1 is SGHTA and CDR2 FQGNSA. The trim removed 2 bases at V and 7 bases at J, leaving 17 bases unmatched. The DNA for the CDR3 is TGTGCCAGCAGCTTATCCTCCTCAGCGGGAGGGCCTCAAAGAAATGAGCAGTTCTTC. This gives the protein CASSLSSSAGGPQRNEQFF.

The rearrangement uses TRBV11-2 and TRBJ2-7, with 9 bases identical to TRBD1. V shed 3 bases, J shed 2 bases, and the junction held 2 bases outside the gene matches. This CDR3 region has 14 residues. CDR1 and CDR2 from the germline V gene are SGHAT and FQNNGV. The CDR3 reads CASSLGQGPYEQYV. In nucleotides, the CDR3 is TGTGCCAGCAGCTTGGGACAGGGCCCCTACGAGCAGTACGTC.

The chain carries TRBV10-1 and TRBJ2-2, with TRBD1 matching 9 bases. CDR3 length: 15 residues. Germline loops: CDR1 WNHNN, CDR2 SYGVQD (reference sequence). The trim removed 0 bases at V and 6 bases at J, leaving 2 bases unmatched. DNA of the CDR3: TGCGCCAGCAGTGAGTCACAGGGGGCATCCGGGGAGCTGTTTTTT. As protein: CASSESQGASGELFF.

The genes are TRBV6-5 and TRBJ2-2; D is unclear. The V end was cut by 5 bases, the J end by 0 bases, with 10 bases between. Germline-derived CDR1 and CDR2 are MNHEY and SVGAGI. There are 15 residues in the CDR3. The CDR3 DNA follows: TGTGCCAGCAGTCGGTCCTTCGCGAACACCGGGGAGCTGTTTTTT. Translating gives CASSRSFANTGELFF.

The rearrangement uses TRBV6-5 and TRBJ1-6, with a possible D match to TRBD1 (5 bases). With 6 bases removed from V and 6 bases from J, the gap between germline ends came to 15 bases. The germline V gene has CDR1 MNHEY and CDR2 SVGAGI. This CDR3 has 15 amino acids. CDR3 DNA: TGTGCCAGCAGCCTACAGGAGATAGGTAATTCACCCCTCCACTTT. Protein product: CASSLQEIGNSPLHF.

The gene calls are TRBV28 and TRBJ1-4; TRBD1 might be the D (6 bases). Germline assignment: CDR1 MDHEN and CDR2 SYDVKM. CDR3 length equals 14 residues. V shed 5 bases and J shed 7 bases, with 14 bases lying between them. The CDR3 loop is CASSTYRVGEKLFF. CDR3 nucleotides: TGTGCCAGCAGTACCTACAGGGTTGGTGAAAAACTGTTTTTT.

About this clone itself: Other DNA sequences of this sample code for an identical CDR3. This chain links TRBV28 with TRBJ2-7; D is possibly TRBD1 (5 bases). The V end lost 2 bases, the J end lost 3 bases, and 5 bases lay between the germline ends. Germline lookup yields CDR1 MDHEN and CDR2 SYDVKM. The CDR3 sequence is 12 residues long. Written as DNA, the CDR3 is TGTGCCAGCAGTTTAAGGGGCTACGAGCAGTACTTC. Its translation is CASSLRGYEQYF.

The CDR3 spells CASSPLSDTGELFF. In nucleotides, the CDR3 is TGTGCCAGCTCACCCCTTTCGGACACCGGGGAGCTGTTTTTT. The chain is built from TRBV18 and TRBJ2-2; the D is unclear. The CDR3 loop spans 14 amino acids. Germline V gene data show CDR1 as KGHSH and CDR2 as LQKENI. V lost 3 bases, J lost 3 bases, and 8 bases lay in between.